This TCR beta chain was retrieved from a study of shared clonotypes between healthy human individuals. Assay used: immunoSEQ multiplex PCR; TCRdb lists only in-frame clones, some missing. The sample contains roughly 1,500,000 clones, approximately 98.5% of which appear only once. The CDR3 has 13 amino acids. CDR1 SGHRS and CDR2 YFSETQ come from the germline V gene. Losses at the gene ends were 4 bases for V and 6 bases for J; bases not matched to a gene: 4. The sequenced sample was naive CD4+ T cells sorted from blood. As for subset: CD45RA+ positively selected. The chain links TRBV5-1 to TRBJ2-7; TRBD2 matches 10 bases. The receptor comes from a man aged 25-40 years in good health. The CDR3 nucleotides read TGCGCCAGCAGCCCTAGCGGGAGCCCCGAGCAGTACTTC. It specifies CASSPSGSPEQYF.